The present TCR beta chain was sequenced within a study of beta chain features in type 1 diabetes. Study-wide context: Patient and healthy donor groups were alike in age, gender and cell yields.

The isolated RNA, all of it, was reverse transcribed, so expressed TCRB transcripts were what got sequenced. Assay used: immunoSEQ multiplex PCR; TCRdb lists only in-frame clones, some missing. In the table there are 630,000 or so clones, more than 12% of which are singletons. Overall study findings and caveats: HLA influence on TCRB rearrangement stayed unresolved here. When VDJ junctions were examined, type 1 diabetes patients showed fewer insertions and more deletions. The study found moderately but significantly shorter TCRB CDR3s in all four CD4+ subsets of Type 1 diabetes patients. Across patients, naive, central memory and Treg TCRB repertoires exhibited apparently greater similarity than was observed across healthy donors.

This clone was detected only a few times. The antigen is unknown. Material for sequencing was naive CD4+ T cells from blood. The sequence came from a man younger than 35 with type 1 diabetes.

The CDR3: CSVEDRAYGYTF. CDR3 bases: TGCAGCGTTGAAGACAGGGCGTATGGCTACACCTTC. The chain uses TRBV29-1 and TRBJ1-2, with D perhaps matching TRBD1 (5 bases). The germline CDR1 and CDR2 sequences are SQVTM and ANQGSEA. This CDR3 has 12 residues. Between the trimmed V and J ends, which lost 0 bases and 5 bases, there was a span of 7 bases. The full variable domain, in which reference TRBV29-1 and TRBJ1-2 provide the parts outside the CDR3, is SAVISQKPSRDICQRGTSLTIQCQVDSQVTMMFWYRQQPGQSLTLIATANQGSEATYESGFVIDKFPISRPNLTFSTLTVSNMSPEDSSIYLCSVEDRAYGYTFGSGTRLTVV.